This TCR beta chain was sequenced in a study of persistence of HIV-infected CD4 T cells (dated by TCRdb to the early 2020s). The study in broad terms: The median time the participants had spent on suppressive ART was 7 to 9 years. In the cross-participant TCR cluster analysis, under ten participants were included for CMV and about 7 participants were included for Gag. CMV- and HIV-1 Gag-responding CD4+ T cells were isolated from ART-treated individuals so that antigen-driven clonal expansion of HIV-1-infected cells could be examined. Anti-CD3/anti-CD28 stimulation activated a higher proportion of cells, with a lower memory fraction, than antigen stimulation. The clonality of all cells in each sorted population was measured by TCRbeta sequencing, and the clonality of infected cells was measured by proviral sequencing. Peripheral blood samples of up to roughly 200 mL were obtained at multiple time points, with the exception of two participants, for whom leukapheresis was performed at a single time point.

For this clone: Its antigen remains undetermined. Base qualities are not provided; no much larger clone lies one nucleotide away.

The immunoSEQ hsTCRB assay version 4 in survey mode was used to sequence TCRbeta repertoires from genomic DNA. Genomic DNA was diluted to around 10 ng/uL, using up to about 1 ug per sample for TCRbeta sequencing. Under the source paper's analysis protocol: TCRbeta data were analyzed in ImmunoSeq Analyzer 3.0, with diversity computed on productive nucleotide rearrangements. Lower-bound TCR diversity was estimated with the improved Chao index, and clonality with the Gini coefficient using the Immunarch R package. Different nucleotide rearrangements encoding the same CDR3beta amino acid sequence were counted as distinct clonotypes. Differential abundance analysis found TCRbeta sequences that were significantly enriched in antigen-responding cells compared with anti-CD3/anti-CD28-activated cells. GLIPH2 grouped TCRs by predicted peptide-MHC specificity, both within each participant and across combined participant data sets. Here the immuneACCESS table is served through TCRdb, limited to in-frame sequences with V and J called. Missing clones are a known gap in these copies; in checked studies unresolved V genes cover under half, and the rest lacks a known reason. That table is the source of V, J and clone size, and D and trimming were worked out from the DNA. The sample table shows fewer than 50,000 clones, and about nine tenths are seen once. Approximately 1.8% of the sample belongs to the ten largest clones.

Beyond this particular receptor, the publication reports: Enrichment of degenerate expanded CDR3beta sequences was found in antigen-responding cells, suggesting convergent selection of CD4+ responses to CMV and Gag. Bulk TCR analyses could not be limited to the rare CMV-responding cells that actually contained HIV-1 proviruses. Significantly lower TCRbeta richness was observed in CMV- and Gag-responding cells than in anti-CD3/anti-CD28-responding cells, and higher oligoclonality was observed in CMV-responding cells than in CD3/CD28-stimulated and Gag-responding cells. The study involved few individuals and tested only a limited range of antigens. Within the same sorted populations, TCR oligoclonality correlated with proviral oligoclonality.

Unmatched junction bases come to 2, with V trimmed by 0 bases and J by 9 bases. CDR1 and CDR2 are drawn from the germline V gene: SGDLS, YYNGEE. The CDR3, cysteine through phenylalanine, is 15 amino acids long. Only the CDR3 part of the read is kept: 45 bases, read in frame from the first base. What the treatment or condition label conveys for this sample: suppressive antiretroviral therapy. Cells were stimulated with anti-CD3/anti-CD28 magnetic beads as a nonspecific positive control representing the CD4+ T cell repertoire. Sorting of responding CD4+ T cells was based on upregulation of both CD40 ligand and CD69. Participants were HIV-1-infected adults who started suppressive ART during chronic infection. Participants had undetectable plasma HIV-1 RNA below 50 copies/mL for at least 4 years. To be included, participants needed a CD4+ T cell count above 400 cells/uL and a positive CMV serology. Before stimulation, PBMCs were isolated using density centrifugation and then depleted of CD8+ T cells. CD8-depleted PBMCs were stimulated for 15 to 20 hours with anti-CD28/CD49d costimulation, CD40-blocking antibody and enfuvirtide to prevent new infections. Cells were sorted on a Beckman Coulter MoFlo Legacy or XDP sorter, with propidium iodide excluding dead cells. Genomic DNA was extracted using the QIAamp DNA Mini Kit for samples with more than one million cells and using the Quick-DNA Microprep Kit for all other samples.

The rearrangement combines TRBV9 with TRBJ1-6; 11 bases in between match TRBD1. Material: CD4+ T cells sorted from PBMCs after roughly 20-hour stimulation, obtained from a patient who received antiretroviral therapy. The cell subset or site label on this specimen signifies: CD40L+CD69+ CD4 T cells responding to anti-CD3/anti-CD28 beads, representing the overall repertoire. The receptor comes from an adult man with HIV who was CMV-seropositive. For the CDR3, the sequence is CASSVAGTGGSPLHF. The nucleotides are TGTGCCAGCAGCGTAGCTGGGACAGGGGGTTCACCCCTCCACTTT.